This T cell receptor (beta chain) comes out of a study of early T cells in non-severe SARS-CoV-2 infection. TCRdb re-analysed the 5' RACE reads in MiXCR, keeping a single row per CDR3 protein. Of roughly 25,000 distinct CDR3 sequences listed, about 4.4% are singletons. CDR1 MGHDK and CDR2 SYGVNS come from the germline V gene. CDR3 length: 16 residues. The J segment lost 6 bases and the V segment lost 2 bases, leaving 3 bases of the junction unmatched. This clonotype came up a few times. This chain joins TRBV25-1 and TRBJ2-2, with 13 bases lining up with TRBD2. Sequencing used whole blood. This TCR was sampled from an adult who was a healthcare worker with PCR-confirmed SARS-CoV-2 infection or an uninfected control (not recorded which). The CDR3 DNA follows: TGTGCCAGCAGTGAAAGACTAGCGGGAGGTTCCGGGGAGCTGTTTTTT. Translation gives CASSERLAGGSGELFF.